A selection of T cell receptor beta chains follows, all from one sample in a study of Graves' ophthalmopathy and Graves' hyperthyroidism. Via MiXCR, TCRdb re-called the multiplex PCR reads, giving one row per CDR3 protein. Of approximately 700,000 distinct CDR3 sequences in the sample, 40% were seen once. Sequenced material: peripheral blood. The source of these receptors is an adult man with Graves' ophthalmopathy. Both conserved end residues are part of each CDR3. D genes are given only for firm matches. Clone size is shown for a subset of rows, as once, few, many or a class of expanded clone.

abundance,d_gene,j_gene,v_gene,CDR3aa,CDR3nt
-,TRBD2,TRBJ2-7,TRBV11-2,CASSASVAGRTYEQYF,TGTGCCAGCAGCGCCTCTGTAGCGGGCAGAACCTACGAGCAGTACTTC
-,-,TRBJ2-5,TRBV6-1,CASSDVSGTGQETQYF,TGTGCCAGCAGTGACGTATCGGGGACGGGACAAGAGACCCAGTACTTC
-,-,TRBJ2-6,TRBV7-9,CASSLTGPEGANVLTF,TGTGCCAGCAGCTTGACGGGCCCGGAGGGGGCCAACGTCCTGACTTTC
many,-,TRBJ1-1,TRBV20-1,CSARIPGWAEAFF,TGCAGTGCTAGGATTCCGGGGTGGGCTGAAGCTTTCTTT
many,-,TRBJ1-2,TRBV4-2,CASSQDRGAYGYTF,TGTGCCAGCAGCCAAGATCGAGGGGCGTATGGCTACACCTTC
-,TRBD2,TRBJ2-5,TRBV7-9,CASLLATQETQYF,TGTGCCAGCTTACTAGCGACTCAAGAGACCCAGTACTTC
-,TRBD2,TRBJ2-5,TRBV7-9,CASSPGTSGRKTQYF,TGTGCCAGCAGCCCCGGGACTAGCGGGCGGAAGACCCAGTACTTC
-,TRBD2,TRBJ2-5,TRBV4-3,CASSQEGSGRPQETQYF,TGCGCCAGCAGCCAAGAGGGTAGCGGGAGGCCTCAAGAGACCCAGTACTTC
many,-,TRBJ1-2,TRBV12-3/TRBV12-4,CASSLSDRGYTF,TGTGCCAGCAGTTTGTCCGACAGGGGCTACACCTTC
-,-,TRBJ1-2,TRBV20-1,CSASPRRGFGYTF,TGCAGTGCTAGTCCACGTCGGGGGTTTGGCTACACCTTC
many,-,TRBJ2-5,TRBV10-3,CAISESPVQETQYF,TGTGCCATCAGTGAGAGTCCGGTTCAAGAGACCCAGTACTTC
-,-,TRBJ2-5,TRBV19,CASSKRVGETQYF,TGTGCCAGTAGTAAGAGGGTGGGGGAGACCCAGTACTTC
many,-,TRBJ1-1,TRBV7-9,CASSGGGLGTEAFF,TGTGCCAGCAGCGGTGGGGGTCTCGGCACTGAAGCTTTCTTT
-,TRBD1,TRBJ1-4,TRBV10-2,CASSDGDRVDEKLFF,TGCGCCAGCAGTGATGGGGACAGGGTGGATGAAAAACTGTTTTTT
-,TRBD2,TRBJ2-5,TRBV19,CASSIDSLSGGGETQYF,TGTGCCAGTAGTATTGACAGTCTCTCTGGGGGAGGGGAGACCCAGTACTTC
-,TRBD1,TRBJ2-5,TRBV4-1,CASSQEDRGPQETQYF,TGCGCCAGCAGCCAGGAGGACAGGGGACCTCAAGAGACCCAGTACTTC
-,TRBD1,TRBJ2-2,TRBV10-3,CAISEEQGGAGELFF,TGTGCCATCAGTGAAGAACAGGGGGGCGCCGGGGAGCTGTTTTTT
many,-,TRBJ1-1,TRBV20-1,CSAESQKGTEAFF,TGCAGTGCCGAATCCCAGAAGGGAACTGAAGCTTTCTTT
-,TRBD2,TRBJ2-5,TRBV5-1,CASSSQEGLADQETQYF,TGTGCCAGCAGTTCACAAGAGGGACTAGCGGACCAAGAGACCCAGTACTTC
few,TRBD1,TRBJ1-6,TRBV4-1,CASSPTGGRSPLHF,TGCGCCAGCAGCCCTACAGGGGGCAGGTCACCCCTCCACTTT
once,TRBD1,TRBJ1-4,TRBV5-1,CASRRQGPGEKLFF,TGCGCCAGCAGAAGACAGGGGCCGGGTGAAAAACTGTTTTTT
many,TRBD1,TRBJ2-2,TRBV7-9,CASSRDRGFTGELFF,TGTGCCAGCAGCCGGGACAGGGGATTCACCGGGGAGCTGTTTTTT
-,TRBD2,TRBJ2-5,TRBV12-5,CASGSSPGLAGDKETQYF,TGTGCTAGTGGTTCCTCGCCGGGACTAGCGGGAGATAAGGAGACCCAGTACTTC
many,-,TRBJ1-1,TRBV29-1,CSVDWQEAFF,TGCAGCGTTGACTGGCAAGAAGCTTTCTTT
-,TRBD1,TRBJ2-7,TRBV11-2,CASSRIQGASYEQYF,TGTGCCAGCAGCCGAATCCAGGGGGCAAGCTACGAGCAGTACTTC